This TCR beta chain comes out of a study of blood T cells in healthy people across ages. Study-wide points: In the absence of known donor CMV status, changes in expanded clonotypes were possibly confounded.

The second PCR ran about 6 to 11 cycles with a sample-barcoded 5' primer and J-beta primers. MiXCR was run by TCRdb on the 5' RACE reads, yielding one entry per CDR3 protein. The sample has around 700,000 distinct CDR3 sequences, 20% to 25% seen once. V was trimmed by 4 bases and J by 5 bases, leaving 11 bases between them. There are 12 residues in the CDR3. Germline V CDR1 and CDR2: SQVTM, ANQGSEA. On this clonotype itself: Its antigen is undetermined.

These data are also associated with another study on T cells of mothers and their children. That work contributes: Barcodes and 2-4 random nucleotides were added by M1S in the second PCR. Sequencing got over 8 million TCR beta CDR3 reads from each mother and roughly 2.7 million from each child.

J is TRBJ2-5 and V is TRBV29-1; possibly TRBD1 for D (6 bases). Source material: blood. This clonotype was sampled from a boy aged 5-17 years in good health. In DNA form, the CDR3 reads TGCAGCGTTGCAGGGGATGGGGAGACCCAGTACTTC. It specifies CSVAGDGETQYF.